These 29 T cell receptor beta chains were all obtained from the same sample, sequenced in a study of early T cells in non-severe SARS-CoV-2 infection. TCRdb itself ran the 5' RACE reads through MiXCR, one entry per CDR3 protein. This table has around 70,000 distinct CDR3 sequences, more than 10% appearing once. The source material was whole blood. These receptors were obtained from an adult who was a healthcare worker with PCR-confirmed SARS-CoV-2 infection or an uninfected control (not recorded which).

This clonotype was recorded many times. The CDR3 coding sequence is TGTGCCAGCAGTTTATTCGTCGGCGGAAATCAGCCCCAGCATTTT. Translated: CASSLFVGGNQPQHF. The chain links TRBV27 to TRBJ1-5; no definite D call. The germline V and J ends were trimmed by 1 base and 4 bases, with 11 bases remaining between them. The CDR3 is made up of 15 amino acids. Germline CDR1 is MNHEY and CDR2 is SMNVEV (reference sequence).

The CDR3 nucleotides are TGTGCCAGCAGCTTGGGTAGTTGGGCGACTGAAGCTTTCTTT. It yields the protein CASSLGSWATEAFF. The chain joins TRBV7-2 to TRBJ1-1, with no clear D. The V end was cut by 3 bases, the J end by 5 bases, with 13 bases between. The CDR3 is made up of 14 amino acids. CDR1 and CDR2 (germline): SGHTA, FQGNSA.

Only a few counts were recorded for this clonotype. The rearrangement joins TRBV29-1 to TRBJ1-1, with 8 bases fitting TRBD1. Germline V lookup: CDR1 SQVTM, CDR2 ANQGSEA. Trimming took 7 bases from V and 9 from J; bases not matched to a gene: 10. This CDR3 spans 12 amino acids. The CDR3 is CSAGTGGPKAFF. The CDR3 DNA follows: TGCAGCGCCGGGACAGGTGGACCTAAAGCTTTCTTT. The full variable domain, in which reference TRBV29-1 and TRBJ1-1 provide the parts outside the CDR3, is SAVISQKPSRDICQRGTSLTIQCQVDSQVTMMFWYRQQPGQSLTLIATANQGSEATYESGFVIDKFPISRPNLTFSTLTVSNMSPEDSSIYLCSAGTGGPKAFFGQGTRLTVV.

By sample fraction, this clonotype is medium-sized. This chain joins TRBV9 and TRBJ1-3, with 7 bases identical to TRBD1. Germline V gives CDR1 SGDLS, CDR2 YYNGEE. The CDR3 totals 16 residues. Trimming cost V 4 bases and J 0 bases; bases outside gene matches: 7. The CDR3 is CASSSGGLSSGNTIYF. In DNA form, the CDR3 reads TGTGCCAGCAGCTCAGGGGGACTCAGCTCTGGAAACACCATATATTTT.

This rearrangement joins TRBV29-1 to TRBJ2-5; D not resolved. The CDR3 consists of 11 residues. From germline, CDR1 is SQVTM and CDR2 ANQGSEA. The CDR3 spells CSASIGVTQYF. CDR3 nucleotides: TGCAGTGCCTCGATCGGAGTGACCCAGTACTTC. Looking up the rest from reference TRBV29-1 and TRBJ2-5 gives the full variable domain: SAVISQKPSRDICQRGTSLTIQCQVDSQVTMMFWYRQQPGQSLTLIATANQGSEATYESGFVIDKFPISRPNLTFSTLTVSNMSPEDSSIYLCSASIGVTQYFGPGTRLLVL.

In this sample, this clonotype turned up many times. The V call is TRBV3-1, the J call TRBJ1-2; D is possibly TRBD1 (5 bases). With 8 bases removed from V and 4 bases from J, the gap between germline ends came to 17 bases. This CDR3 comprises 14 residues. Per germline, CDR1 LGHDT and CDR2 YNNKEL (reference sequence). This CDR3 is CASHGTGLIYGYTF. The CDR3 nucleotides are TGTGCCAGCCACGGGACCGGGCTCATCTATGGCTACACCTTC.

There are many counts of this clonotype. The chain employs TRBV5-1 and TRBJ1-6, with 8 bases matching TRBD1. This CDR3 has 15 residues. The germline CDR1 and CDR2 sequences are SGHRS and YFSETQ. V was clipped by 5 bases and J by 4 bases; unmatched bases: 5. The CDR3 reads CASRPGQGYNSPLHF. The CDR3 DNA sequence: TGCGCCAGCAGGCCCGGACAGGGATATAATTCACCCCTCCACTTT.

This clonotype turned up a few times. The CDR3 nucleotides are TGTGCCAGCAGCCGCGACACGAACTCCTACGAGCAGTACTTC. This gives the protein CASSRDTNSYEQYF. The J gene is TRBJ2-7, the V gene TRBV7-6; D not certain. The V end was cut by 5 bases, the J end by 0 bases, with 11 bases between. Germline V lookup: CDR1 SGHVS, CDR2 FNYEAQ. This CDR3 contains 14 residues.

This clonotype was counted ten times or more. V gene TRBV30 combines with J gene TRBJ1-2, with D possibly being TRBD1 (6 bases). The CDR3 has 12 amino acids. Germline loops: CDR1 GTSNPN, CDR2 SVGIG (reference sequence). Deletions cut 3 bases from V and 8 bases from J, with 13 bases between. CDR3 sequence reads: CAWRPRGGGYTF. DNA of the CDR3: TGTGCCTGGAGACCCAGGGGAGGCGGCTACACCTTC.

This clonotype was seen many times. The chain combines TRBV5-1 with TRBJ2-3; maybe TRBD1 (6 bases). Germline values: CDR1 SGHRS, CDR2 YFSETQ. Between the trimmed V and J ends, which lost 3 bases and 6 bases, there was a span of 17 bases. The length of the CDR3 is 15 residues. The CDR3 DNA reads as TGCGCCAGCAGCTGGGGGCGAGGGGCCCGGGATACGCAGTATTTT. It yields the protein CASSWGRGARDTQYF.

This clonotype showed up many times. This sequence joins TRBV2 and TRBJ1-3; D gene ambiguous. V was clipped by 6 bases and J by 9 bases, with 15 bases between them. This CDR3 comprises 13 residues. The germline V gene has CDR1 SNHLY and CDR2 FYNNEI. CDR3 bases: TGTGCCAGCAGCCCCATCCTGGGAGGCACCATATATTTT. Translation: CASSPILGGTIYF.

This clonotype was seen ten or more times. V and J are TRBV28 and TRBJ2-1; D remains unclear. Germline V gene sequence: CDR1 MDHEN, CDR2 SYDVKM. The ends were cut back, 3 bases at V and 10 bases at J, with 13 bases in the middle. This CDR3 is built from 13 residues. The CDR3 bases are TGTGCCAGCAGTTTCGGTAGCCGGCCCGAGCAGTTCTTC. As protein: CASSFGSRPEQFF. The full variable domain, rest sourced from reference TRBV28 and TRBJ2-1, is DVKVTQSSRYLVKRTGEKVFLECVQDMDHENMFWYRQDPGLGLRLIYFSYDVKMKEKGDIPEGYSVSREKKERFSLILESASTNQTSMYLCASSFGSRPEQFFGPGTRLTVL.

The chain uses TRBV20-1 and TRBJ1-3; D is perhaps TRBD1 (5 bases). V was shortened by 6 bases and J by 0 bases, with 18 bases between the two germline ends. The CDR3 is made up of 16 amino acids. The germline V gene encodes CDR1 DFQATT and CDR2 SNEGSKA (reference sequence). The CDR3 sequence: CSAPRGGGFSGNTIYF. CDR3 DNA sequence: TGCAGTGCCCCCCGCGGGGGAGGTTTCTCTGGAAACACCATATATTTT.

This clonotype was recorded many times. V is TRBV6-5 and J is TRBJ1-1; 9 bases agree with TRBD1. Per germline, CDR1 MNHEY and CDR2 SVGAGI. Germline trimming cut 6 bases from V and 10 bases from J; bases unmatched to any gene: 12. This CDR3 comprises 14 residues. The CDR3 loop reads CASRPTGGGEGAFF. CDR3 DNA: TGTGCCAGCAGACCCACAGGGGGCGGAGAGGGAGCTTTCTTT.

In nucleotides, the CDR3 is TGTGCCAGCAGTTTATCAGGGGGCAGGTCACCCCTCCACTTT. It specifies CASSLSGGRSPLHF. This chain joins TRBV27 and TRBJ1-6; 7 nucleotides agree with TRBD1. Germline CDR1 reads MNHEY; CDR2 reads SMNVEV (reference sequence). There are 14 residues in the CDR3. Unmatched junction bases numbered 3, after V lost 0 bases and J lost 10 bases.

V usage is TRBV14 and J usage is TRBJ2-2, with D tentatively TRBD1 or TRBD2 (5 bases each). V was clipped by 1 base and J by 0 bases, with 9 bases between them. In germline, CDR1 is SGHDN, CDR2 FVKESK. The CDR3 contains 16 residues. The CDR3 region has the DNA TGTGCCAGCAGCCAAGTTGGGGGATCGAACACCGGGGAGCTGTTTTTT. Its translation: CASSQVGGSNTGELFF.

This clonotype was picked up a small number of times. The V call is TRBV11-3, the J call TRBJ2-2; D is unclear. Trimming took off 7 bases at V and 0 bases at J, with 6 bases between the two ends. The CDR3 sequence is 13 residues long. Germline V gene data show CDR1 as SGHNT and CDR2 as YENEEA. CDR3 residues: CASMEANTGELFF. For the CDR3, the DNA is TGTGCCAGCATGGAAGCGAACACCGGGGAGCTGTTTTTT.

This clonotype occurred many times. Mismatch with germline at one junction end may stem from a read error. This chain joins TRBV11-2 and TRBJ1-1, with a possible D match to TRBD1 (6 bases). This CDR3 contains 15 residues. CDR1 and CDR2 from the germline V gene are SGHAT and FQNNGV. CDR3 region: CASSPQTGHRTEVFF. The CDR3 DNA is TGTGCCAGCAGCCCCCAAACGGGACACCGGACTGAAGTTTTCTTT.

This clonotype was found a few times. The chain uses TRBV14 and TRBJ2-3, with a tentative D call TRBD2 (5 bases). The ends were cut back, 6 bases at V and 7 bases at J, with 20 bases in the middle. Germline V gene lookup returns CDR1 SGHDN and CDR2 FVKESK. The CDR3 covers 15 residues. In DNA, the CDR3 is TGTGCCAGCAGGGGTTTGGGAGACGGCAAGAATACGCAGTATTTT. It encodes CASRGLGDGKNTQYF. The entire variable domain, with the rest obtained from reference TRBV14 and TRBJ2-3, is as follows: EAGVTQFPSHSVIEKGQTVTLRCDPISGHDNLYWYRRVMGKEIKFLLHFVKESKQDESGMPNNRFLAERTGGTYSTLKVQPAELEDSGVYFCASRGLGDGKNTQYFGPGTRLTVL.

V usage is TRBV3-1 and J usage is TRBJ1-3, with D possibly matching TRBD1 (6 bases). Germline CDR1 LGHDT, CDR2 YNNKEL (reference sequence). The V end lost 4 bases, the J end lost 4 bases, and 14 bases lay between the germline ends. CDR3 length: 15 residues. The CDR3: CASSPRGGQGNTIYF. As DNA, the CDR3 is TGTGCCAGCAGCCCGAGGGGGGGACAAGGAAACACCATATATTTT.

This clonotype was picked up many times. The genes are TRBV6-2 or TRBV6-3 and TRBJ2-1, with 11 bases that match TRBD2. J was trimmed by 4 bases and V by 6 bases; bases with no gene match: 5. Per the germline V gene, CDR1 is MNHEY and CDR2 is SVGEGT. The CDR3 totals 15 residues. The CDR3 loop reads CASRETSGVYNEQFF. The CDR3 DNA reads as TGTGCCAGCAGGGAGACTAGCGGGGTGTACAATGAGCAGTTCTTC.

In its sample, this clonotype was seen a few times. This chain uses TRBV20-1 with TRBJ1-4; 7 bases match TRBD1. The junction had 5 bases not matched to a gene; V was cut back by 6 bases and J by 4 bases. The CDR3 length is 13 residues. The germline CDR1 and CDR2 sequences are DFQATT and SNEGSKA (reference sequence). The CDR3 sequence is CSAPGGSNEKLFF. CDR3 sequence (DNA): TGCAGTGCCCCAGGGGGAAGTAATGAAAAACTGTTTTTT.

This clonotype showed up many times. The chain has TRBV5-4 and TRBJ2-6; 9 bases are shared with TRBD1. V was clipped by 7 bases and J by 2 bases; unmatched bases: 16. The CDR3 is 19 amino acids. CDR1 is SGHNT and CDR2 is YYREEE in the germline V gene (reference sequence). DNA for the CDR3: TGTGCCAGCTCCTCCTTGGGTGGGACAGGGAAGCCTGGGGCCAACGTCCTGACTTTC. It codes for CASSSLGGTGKPGANVLTF.

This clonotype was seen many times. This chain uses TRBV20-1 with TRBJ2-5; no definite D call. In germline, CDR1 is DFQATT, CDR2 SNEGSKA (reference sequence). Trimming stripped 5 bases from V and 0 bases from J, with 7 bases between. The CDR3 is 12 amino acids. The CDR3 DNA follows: TGCAGTGCTCCCCGGTACCAAGAGACCCAGTACTTC. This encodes CSAPRYQETQYF.

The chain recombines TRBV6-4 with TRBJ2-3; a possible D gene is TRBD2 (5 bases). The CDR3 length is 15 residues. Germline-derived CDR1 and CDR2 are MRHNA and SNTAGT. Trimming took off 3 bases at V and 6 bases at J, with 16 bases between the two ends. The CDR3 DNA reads TGTGCCAGCAGTGAAGTTGCGGGTGCGGGTGATACGCAGTATTTT. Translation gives CASSEVAGAGDTQYF.

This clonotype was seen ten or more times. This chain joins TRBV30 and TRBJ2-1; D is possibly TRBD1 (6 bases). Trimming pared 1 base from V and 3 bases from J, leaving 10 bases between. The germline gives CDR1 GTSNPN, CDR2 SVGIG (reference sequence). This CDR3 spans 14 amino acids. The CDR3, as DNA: TGTGCCTGGAGTGGGCAGGGGAACTACAATGAGCAGTTCTTC. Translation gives CAWSGQGNYNEQFF.

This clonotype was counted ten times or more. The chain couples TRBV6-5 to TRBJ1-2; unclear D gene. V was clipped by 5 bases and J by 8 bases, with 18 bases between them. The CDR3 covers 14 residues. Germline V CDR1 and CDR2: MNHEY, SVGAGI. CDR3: CASSPQNKPHGYTF. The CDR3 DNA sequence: TGTGCCAGCAGTCCCCAGAACAAGCCCCACGGCTACACCTTC.

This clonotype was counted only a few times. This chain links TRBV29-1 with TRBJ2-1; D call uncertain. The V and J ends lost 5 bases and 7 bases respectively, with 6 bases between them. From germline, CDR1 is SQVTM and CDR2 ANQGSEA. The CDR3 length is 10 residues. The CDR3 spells CSVHRNEQFF. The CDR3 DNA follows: TGCAGCGTTCATCGGAATGAGCAGTTCTTC.

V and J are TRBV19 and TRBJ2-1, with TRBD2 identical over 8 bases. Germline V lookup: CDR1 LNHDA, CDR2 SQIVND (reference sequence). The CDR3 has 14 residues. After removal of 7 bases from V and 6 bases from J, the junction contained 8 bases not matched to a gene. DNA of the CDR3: TGTGCCAGTACCCGGGGGGGCCTAGGCAATGAGCAGTTCTTC. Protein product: CASTRGGLGNEQFF.